This TCR beta chain originates from a study of identifying expanded T cells in peripheral blood. With regard to this clone: Antigen specificity is unknown.

Healthy donors had no documented immune events, such as infections, while sampled. The data were produced by immunoSEQ multiplex PCR, yet TCRdb's version contains in-frame clones alone and is incomplete. Among around 60,000 clones listed, around 83% were seen once. The CDR3 loop spans 14 amino acids. J was trimmed by 1 base and V by 6 bases; bases with no gene match: 4. The germline V gene encodes CDR1 MNHNY and CDR2 SVGAGI (reference sequence). Study-wide results and limits: Variance in clone template counts between approximately two-week samples significantly increased with total template count across all healthy donors. Technical replicates showed around 1.2 changed clones; roughly two weeks roughly 18; four weeks 19.

The receptor comes from a person aged 18 to 70 in good health. The chain joins TRBV6-6 to TRBJ2-3; 7 bases are shared with TRBD2. Sequencing was performed on blood. The CDR3 sequence: CASSQRGRTDTQYF. CDR3 coding DNA: TGTGCCAGCAGCCAGCGGGGCCGCACAGATACGCAGTATTTT.